These 24 T cell receptor beta chains share one sample of origin, sequenced in a study. TCRdb re-analysed the 5' RACE reads in MiXCR, keeping a single row per CDR3 protein. There are approximately 42,000 distinct CDR3 sequences in the sample; just under 30% occur only once, and approximately 3.7% lies in the top ten. The material sequenced was memory CD4+ T cells sorted from a lymph node. Subset noted: memory CD4+ T cells, CD4+CD45RO+CD25-. All receptors come from a female donor with breast cancer.

The chain recombines TRBV3-1 with TRBJ2-3, with 8 bases lining up with TRBD2. Looked up from germline, CDR1 is LGHDT and CDR2 is YNNKEL (reference sequence). Losses at the gene ends were 1 base for V and 2 bases for J; bases not matched to a gene: 2. This CDR3 has 15 amino acids. The CDR3 region is CASSQGAGDTDTQYF. CDR3 coding DNA: TGTGCCAGCAGCCAAGGAGCGGGGGACACAGATACGCAGTATTTT.

This clonotype was picked up one time. A much larger clone sits a single nucleotide away, making a read error possible. This chain connects TRBV28 to TRBJ2-3; TRBD1 matches 7 bases. CDR1 is MDHEN and CDR2 is SYDVKM in the germline V gene. The V and J ends lost 2 bases and 2 bases, in that order; junction bases with no gene match: 7. The CDR3 has 16 amino acids. Written as DNA, the CDR3 is TGTGCCAGCAGTTTAACGGACAGGCAAATCACAGATACGCAGTATTTT. Translating gives CASSLTDRQITDTQYF. Full variable domain (remainder filled in from reference TRBV28 and TRBJ2-3): DVKVTQSSRYLVKRTGEKVFLECVQDMDHENMFWYRQDPGLGLRLIYFSYDVKMKEKGDIPEGYSVSREKKERFSLILESASTNQTSMYLCASSLTDRQITDTQYFGPGTRLTVL.

The chain is built from TRBV7-7 and TRBJ2-5, with D maybe TRBD1 (5 bases). The CDR3 is 14 amino acids. V lost 11 bases and J lost 3, with 19 bases in between. The V gene's germline CDR1 is SSHAT and CDR2 FNYEAQ (reference sequence). The CDR3 loop reads CASQLTGQEETQYF. The DNA for the CDR3 is TGTGCCTCTCAGCTTACCGGACAAGAAGAGACCCAGTACTTC.

As for this clonotype: The conserved phenylalanine or tryptophan normally closing the CDR3 is absent here, so this likely arose from a read error. The genes are TRBV12-3 or TRBV12-4 and TRBJ2-3; D gene unclear. Between the trimmed V and J ends, which lost 6 bases and 6 bases, there was a span of 10 bases. This CDR3 region has 12 residues. CDR3 protein: CASSQPGDTQYL. The CDR3 DNA reads TGTGCCAGCAGCCAACCTGGGGATACGCAGTATCTT.

Comments on this clonotype: One end of the junction does not line up with germline, which may come from a read error. This sequence joins TRBV24-1 and TRBJ1-1, with D maybe TRBD1 (6 bases). The germline V gene encodes CDR1 KGHDR and CDR2 SFDVKD. This CDR3 comprises 14 residues. CDR3 bases: TGTGTCACCAGTGAGGGACACAAGAACACTGAAGCTTTCTTT. This gives the protein CVTSEGHKNTEAFF.

The chain combines TRBV28 with TRBJ2-5, with D perhaps matching TRBD1 or TRBD2 (5 bases each). V dropped 2 bases and J dropped 1 base, with 11 bases sitting between them. The CDR3 runs to 15 residues. Germline V lookup: CDR1 MDHEN, CDR2 SYDVKM. The CDR3 sequence: CASSLTGDGQETQYF. CDR3 nucleotide sequence: TGTGCCAGCAGTTTAACCGGGGACGGCCAAGAGACCCAGTACTTC.

This rearrangement joins TRBV7-3 to TRBJ2-5; no definite D call. Germline CDR1 reads SGHTA; CDR2 reads FQGTGA. V was shortened by 5 bases and J by 1 base, with 8 bases between the two germline ends. This CDR3 is 13 amino acids long. CDR3 bases: TGTGCCAGCAGCCTCGGACCCCAAGAGACCCAGTACTTC. As protein: CASSLGPQETQYF.

V is TRBV4-2 and J is TRBJ2-1, with D perhaps given as TRBD1 or TRBD2 (5 bases each). This CDR3 has 16 amino acids. Trimming took 3 bases from V and 6 from J, leaving 18 bases between them. The germline CDR1 and CDR2 sequences are LGHNA and YNFKEQ. The CDR3 bases are TGTGCCAGCAGCCACCTCCGGGACCTAGTTTTCAATGAGCAGTTCTTC. Protein product: CASSHLRDLVFNEQFF.

The V and J genes are TRBV12-3 or TRBV12-4 and TRBJ2-7, with D possibly being TRBD2 (5 bases). Trimming took off 5 bases at V and 8 bases at J, with 10 bases between the two ends. This CDR3 contains 11 residues. CDR3 sequence (DNA): TGTGCCAGCAGTAGTACCGGGAAGCAGTACTTC. Protein sequence: CASSSTGKQYF.

This chain links TRBV20-1 with TRBJ2-7, with D possibly being TRBD2 (5 bases). CDR3 size: 17 residues. V dropped 6 bases and J dropped 0 bases, with 24 bases sitting between them. CDR1 is DFQATT and CDR2 is SNEGSKA in the germline V gene (reference sequence). CDR3 bases: TGCAGTGCGATCCAAAAGGGAGTCCCCATCTACTCCTACGAGCAGTACTTC. Amino acids: CSAIQKGVPIYSYEQYF.

This clonotype showed up just a few times. V is TRBV20-1 and J is TRBJ2-5; D ambiguous. Per the germline V gene, CDR1 is DFQATT and CDR2 is SNEGSKA (reference sequence). V was pared by 6 bases and J by 0 bases, with 11 bases between. CDR3 length: 13 residues. The CDR3 protein is CSAPDRYQETQYF. CDR3 coding DNA: TGCAGTGCCCCTGACCGGTACCAAGAGACCCAGTACTTC.

The genes are TRBV9 and TRBJ2-3; TRBD2 matches 10 bases. Trimming cost V 4 bases and J 2 bases; bases outside gene matches: 7. CDR1 SGDLS and CDR2 YYNGEE come from the germline V gene. CDR3 length equals 16 residues. The DNA of the CDR3 is TGTGCCAGCAGCCCATCAGCGGGAGGGATCACAGATACGCAGTATTTT. Its translation is CASSPSAGGITDTQYF.

V usage is TRBV2 and J usage is TRBJ2-5, with 8 positions matching TRBD1. This CDR3 comprises 16 residues. Unmatched junction bases numbered 9, after V lost 3 bases and J lost 3 bases. Germline V gene data show CDR1 as SNHLY and CDR2 as FYNNEI. CDR3 protein: CASSDPWTGIKETQYF. Written as DNA, the CDR3 is TGTGCCAGCAGTGATCCTTGGACAGGGATTAAAGAGACCCAGTACTTC.

V and J are TRBV6-6 and TRBJ2-7, with no clear D. V lost 5 bases to trimming and J lost 4 bases, with 12 bases between them. Germline CDR1 is MNHNY and CDR2 is SVGAGI (reference sequence). This CDR3 comprises 13 residues. DNA for the CDR3: TGTGCCAGCAGTCAGCTACAGCAATACGAGCAGTACTTC. Amino acids: CASSQLQQYEQYF.

The sample holds many counts of this clonotype. The chain is built from TRBV9 and TRBJ2-3; no reliable D call. This CDR3 has 14 amino acids. Looked up from germline, CDR1 is SGDLS and CDR2 is YYNGEE. Deletions cut 0 bases from V and 6 bases from J, with 11 bases between. DNA for the CDR3: TGTGCCAGCAGCGTAGGTAACAGTTGGGATACGCAGTATTTT. Protein product: CASSVGNSWDTQYF.

The V gene is TRBV12-3 or TRBV12-4, the J gene TRBJ2-3, with 8 nucleotides matching TRBD1. J lost 4 bases, V lost 8 bases, and 8 bases had no gene match. CDR3 length: 14 residues. In DNA form, the CDR3 reads TGTGCCAGCTACAGGGGGATCCATGCAGATACGCAGTATTTT. Translation gives CASYRGIHADTQYF.

This clonotype was picked up many times. This chain links TRBV6-5 with TRBJ1-3, with 8 nucleotides matching TRBD1. Germline assignment: CDR1 MNHEY and CDR2 SVGAGI. The CDR3 consists of 17 residues. The V segment lost 6 bases and the J segment 2 bases; nucleotides outside the gene matches: 12. The CDR3: CASRPDRGRLAGNTIYF. The CDR3 nucleotides are TGTGCCAGCAGGCCCGACAGGGGAAGACTGGCTGGAAACACCATATATTTT.

The J gene is TRBJ2-5, the V gene TRBV7-9; 8 bases map to TRBD2. This CDR3 region has 15 residues. Germline assignment: CDR1 SEHNR and CDR2 FQNEAQ (reference sequence). Germline trimming cut 5 bases from V and 4 bases from J; bases unmatched to any gene: 9. The CDR3 nucleotides read TGTGCCAGCAGCCGTGATCGGGGGGGCTCAGAGACCCAGTACTTC. Translation gives CASSRDRGGSETQYF.

This clonotype was counted between two and nine times. The chain has TRBV18 and TRBJ2-6; 10 bases are shared with TRBD1. The CDR3 sequence is 17 residues long. With V trimmed by 2 bases and J by 3 bases, 4 bases remained unmatched. Germline assignment: CDR1 KGHSH and CDR2 LQKENI. The CDR3 spells CASSPRQGASGANVLTF. The CDR3 DNA reads as TGTGCCAGCTCACCAAGACAGGGGGCTAGTGGGGCCAACGTCCTGACTTTC.

The chain couples TRBV20-1 to TRBJ2-1, with D possibly being TRBD1 or TRBD2 (5 bases each). CDR1 DFQATT and CDR2 SNEGSKA come from the germline V gene (reference sequence). Trimming removed 2 bases at V and 6 bases at J, with 17 bases between. The CDR3 sequence is 15 residues long. CDR3 DNA sequence: TGCAGTGCTAGAAAGAGCGGCTTGAGGGGCAATGAGCAGTTCTTC. This sequence encodes CSARKSGLRGNEQFF.

This clonotype appeared a few times. V is TRBV7-9 and J is TRBJ2-3; possible D gene TRBD2, 5 bases. This CDR3 has 17 amino acids. V was shortened by 6 bases and J by 4 bases, with 23 bases between the two germline ends. The V gene's germline CDR1 is SEHNR and CDR2 FQNEAQ (reference sequence). The chain's CDR3 is CASRSGGLGRLPDTQYF. CDR3 nucleotides: TGTGCCAGCAGGAGCGGTGGGTTAGGGCGGCTACCAGATACGCAGTATTTT.

The chain recombines TRBV6-2 or TRBV6-3 with TRBJ2-6, with D uncertain. The CDR3 spans 15 residues. Germline lookup yields CDR1 MNHEY and CDR2 SVGEGT. The germline V and J ends were trimmed by 4 bases and 0 bases, with 7 bases remaining between them. CDR3 coding DNA: TGTGCCAGCAGTTCGCTTTACTCTGGGGCCAACGTCCTGACTTTC. Amino acid sequence: CASSSLYSGANVLTF.

Many counts were recorded for this clonotype. This chain uses TRBV6-5 with TRBJ1-5; TRBD1 aligns across 8 bases. With V trimmed by 5 bases and J by 4 bases, 7 bases remained unmatched. Germline V lookup: CDR1 MNHEY, CDR2 SVGAGI. CDR3 length: 15 amino acids. CDR3 amino acids: CASSRGQGANQPQHF. The CDR3 bases are TGTGCCAGCAGTCGCGGACAGGGAGCAAATCAGCCCCAGCATTTT.

The table lists this clonotype with many counts. The V gene is TRBV4-2, the J gene TRBJ2-3, with D perhaps matching TRBD2 (5 bases). V lost 1 base to trimming and J lost 2 bases, with 16 bases between them. CDR1 LGHNA and CDR2 YNFKEQ come from the germline V gene. The CDR3 loop spans 17 amino acids. CDR3 bases: TGTGCCAGCAGCCAAGGCCCCCGCAGGACTCTCACAGATACGCAGTATTTT. Its translation: CASSQGPRRTLTDTQYF.